This is a list of T cell receptor beta chains from one sample in a study of blood T cell repertoires in COVID-19. Some clones are missing from TCRdb's copy, which holds only in-frame ones; the method was immunoSEQ multiplex PCR. The profile shows around 140,000 clones, 65% to 85% of them singletons. The sample comprised peripheral blood. Receptor source: a woman of 80 years or more with acute or convalescent COVID-19. Each CDR3 is given with its conserved first and last residue.

length	V	CDR3
16	TRBV7-9	CASSLARGQSNEKLFF
14	TRBV6-5	CASIPGTERYEQYF
15	TRBV19	CASSIAGDTFNEQFF
15	TRBV4-3	CASSQGTGINQPQHF
14	TRBV18	CASSPSVDTYEQYF
15	TRBV6-2/TRBV6-3	CASSYGLAHQETQYF
15	TRBV7-9	CASIQLGQRNTEAFF
14	TRBV5-8	CASSPGGVGYEQYF
13	TRBV18	CASSPTGGQPQHF
15	TRBV18	CASSLDMNMNTEAFF
14	TRBV18	CASRTAPRDTEAFF
15	TRBV11-2	CASSFGLAGGNEQFF
16	TRBV5-1	CASSPETGGSYNEQFF
14	TRBV18	CASSPQGIREKLFF
15	TRBV19	CASSIGTGGYNEQFF
14	TRBV5-1	CASTSSGGAYEQYF
15	TRBV4-3	CASSQFPRTPYEQYF
15	TRBV5-4	CASSLGQGGDNEQFF
14	TRBV12-5	CASGPGGANTEAFF
14	TRBV7-6	CASSLLFGLGTQYF
15	TRBV4-3	CASSQEPGSNYGYTF
19	TRBV4-1	CASSQDSLGYQGNYNEQFF
13	TRBV7-2	CASSLQGYTEAFF
17	TRBV15	CATSRSLDRANTGELFF
16	TRBV5-5	CASSWIDRVNTGELFF
13	TRBV19	CASSIWLAGEQFF
15	TRBV21-1	CASRTGTGKVETQYF
15	TRBV10-2	CASSETRQGRTPLHF
17	TRBV20-1	CSASIGASGGARYEQYF
13	TRBV30	CAWSRTGEETQYF
18	TRBV21-1	CASSKAPPRVPCQETQYF
13	TRBV2	CASSTQGIYGYTF
15	TRBV7-7	CASSLDSGGSYEQYF
12	TRBV4-3	CASSQDDGALHF
13	TRBV12-3/TRBV12-4	CASSLAYGVGYTF
17	TRBV7-8	CASSLVGWGKPLYGYTF
14	TRBV6-5	CASRDGQGVFEQFF
16	TRBV7-8	CASSRGTHNTQETQYF
15	TRBV4-3	CASSQGGQRNEKLFF
15	TRBV10-2	CASRLADTPTDTQYF
15	TRBV27	CASSLTPTGGTEAFF